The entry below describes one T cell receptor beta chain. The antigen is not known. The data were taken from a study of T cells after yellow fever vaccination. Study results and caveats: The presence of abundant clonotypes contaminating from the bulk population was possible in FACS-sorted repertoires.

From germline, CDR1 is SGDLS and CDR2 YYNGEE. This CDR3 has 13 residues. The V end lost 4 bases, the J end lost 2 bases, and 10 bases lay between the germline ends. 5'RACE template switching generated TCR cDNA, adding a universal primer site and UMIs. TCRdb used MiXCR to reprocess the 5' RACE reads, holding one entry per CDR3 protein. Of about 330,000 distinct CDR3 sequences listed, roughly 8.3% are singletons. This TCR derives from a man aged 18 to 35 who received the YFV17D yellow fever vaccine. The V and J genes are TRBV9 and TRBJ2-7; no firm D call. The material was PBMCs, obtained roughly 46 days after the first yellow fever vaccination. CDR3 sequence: CASSNTVTYEQYF. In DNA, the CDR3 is TGTGCCAGCAGCAATACAGTAACCTACGAGCAGTACTTC.